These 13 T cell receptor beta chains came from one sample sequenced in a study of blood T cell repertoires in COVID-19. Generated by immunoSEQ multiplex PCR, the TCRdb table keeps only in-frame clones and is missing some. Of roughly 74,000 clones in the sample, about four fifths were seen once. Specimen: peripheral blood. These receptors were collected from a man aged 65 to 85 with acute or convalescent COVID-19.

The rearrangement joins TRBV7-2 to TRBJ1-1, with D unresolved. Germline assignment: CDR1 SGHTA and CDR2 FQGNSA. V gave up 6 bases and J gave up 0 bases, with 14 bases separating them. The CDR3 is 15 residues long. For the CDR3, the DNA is TGTGCCAGCAGTCCGAGGTTTGCGGTGAACACTGAAGCTTTCTTT. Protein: CASSPRFAVNTEAFF.

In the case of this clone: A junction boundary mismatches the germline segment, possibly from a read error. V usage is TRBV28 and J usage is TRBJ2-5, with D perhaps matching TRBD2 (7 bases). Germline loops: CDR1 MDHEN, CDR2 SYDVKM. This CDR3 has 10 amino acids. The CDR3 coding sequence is TGTGCCAGCGGGGGGGCGACCCGGCACTTC. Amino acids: CASGGATRHF.

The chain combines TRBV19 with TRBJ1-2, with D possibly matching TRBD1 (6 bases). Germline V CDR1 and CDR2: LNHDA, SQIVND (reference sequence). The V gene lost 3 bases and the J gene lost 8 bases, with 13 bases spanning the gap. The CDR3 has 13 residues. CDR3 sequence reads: CASSIGGFNGYTF. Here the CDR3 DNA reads TGTGCCAGTAGTATTGGGGGCTTTAACGGCTACACCTTC.

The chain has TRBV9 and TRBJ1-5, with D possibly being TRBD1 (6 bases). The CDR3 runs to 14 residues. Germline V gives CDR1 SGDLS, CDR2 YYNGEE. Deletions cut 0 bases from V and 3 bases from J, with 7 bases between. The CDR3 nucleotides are TGTGCCAGCAGCGTAGGGGACACCAATCAGCCCCAGCATTTT. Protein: CASSVGDTNQPQHF.

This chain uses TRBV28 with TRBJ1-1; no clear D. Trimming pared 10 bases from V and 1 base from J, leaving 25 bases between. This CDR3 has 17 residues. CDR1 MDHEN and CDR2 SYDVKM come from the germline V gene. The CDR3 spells CAIPAAPGSKGNTEAFF. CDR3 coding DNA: TGTGCCATCCCAGCGGCCCCTGGGTCTAAGGGGAACACTGAAGCTTTCTTT.

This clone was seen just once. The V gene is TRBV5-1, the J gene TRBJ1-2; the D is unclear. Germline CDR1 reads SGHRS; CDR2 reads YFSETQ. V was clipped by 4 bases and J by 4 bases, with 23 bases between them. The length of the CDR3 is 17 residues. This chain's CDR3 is CASSRGETASAVYGYTF. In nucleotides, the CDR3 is TGCGCCAGCAGCCGGGGTGAAACAGCCTCGGCGGTCTATGGCTACACCTTC.

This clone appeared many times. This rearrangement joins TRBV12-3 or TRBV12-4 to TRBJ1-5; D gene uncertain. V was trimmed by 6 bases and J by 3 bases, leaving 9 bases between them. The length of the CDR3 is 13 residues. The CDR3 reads CASRSGHNQPQHF. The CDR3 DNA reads TGTGCCAGCAGATCAGGTCACAATCAGCCCCAGCATTTT.

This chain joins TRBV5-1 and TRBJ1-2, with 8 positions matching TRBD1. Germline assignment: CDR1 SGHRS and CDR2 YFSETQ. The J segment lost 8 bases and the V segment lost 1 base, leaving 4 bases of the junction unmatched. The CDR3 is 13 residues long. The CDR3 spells CASSLRTGKGYTF. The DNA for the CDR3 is TGCGCCAGCAGCTTGCGGACAGGGAAAGGCTACACCTTC.

The CDR3 here is CASSEESGVPGELFF. The CDR3 nucleotides are TGTGCCAGCAGTGAAGAAAGCGGGGTACCCGGGGAGCTGTTTTTT. The rearrangement uses TRBV2 and TRBJ2-2, with TRBD2 identical over 7 bases. CDR1 SNHLY and CDR2 FYNNEI come from the germline V gene. Trimming at V came to 1 base and at J to 6 bases, leaving 5 bases not matched to a gene. This CDR3 has 15 residues.

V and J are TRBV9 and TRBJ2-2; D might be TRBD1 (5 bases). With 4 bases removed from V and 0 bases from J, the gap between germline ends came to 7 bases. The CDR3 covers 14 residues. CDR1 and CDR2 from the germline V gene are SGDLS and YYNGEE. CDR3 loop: CASSTQANTGELFF. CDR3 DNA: TGTGCCAGCAGCACACAGGCGAACACCGGGGAGCTGTTTTTT.

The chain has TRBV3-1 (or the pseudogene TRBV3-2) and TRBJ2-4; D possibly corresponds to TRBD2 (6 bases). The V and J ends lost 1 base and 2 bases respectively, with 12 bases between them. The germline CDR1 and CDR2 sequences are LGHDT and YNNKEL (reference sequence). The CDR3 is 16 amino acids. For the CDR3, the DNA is TGTGCCAGCAGCCAAGTTCTGGGGGGAACCAAAAACATTCAGTACTTC. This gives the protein CASSQVLGGTKNIQYF.

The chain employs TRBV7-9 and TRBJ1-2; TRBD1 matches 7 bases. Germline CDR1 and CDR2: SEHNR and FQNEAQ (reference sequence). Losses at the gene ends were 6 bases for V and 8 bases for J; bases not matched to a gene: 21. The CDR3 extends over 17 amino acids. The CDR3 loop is CASSGGRPDRTLRGYTF. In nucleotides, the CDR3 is TGTGCCAGCAGTGGTGGTCGGCCGGACAGGACATTGAGGGGCTACACCTTC. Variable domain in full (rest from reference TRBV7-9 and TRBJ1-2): DTGVSQNPRHKITKRGQNVTFRCDPISEHNRLYWYRQTLGQGPEFLTYFQNEAQLEKSRLLSDRFSAERPKGSFSTLEIQRTEQGDSAMYLCASSGGRPDRTLRGYTFGSGTRLTVV.

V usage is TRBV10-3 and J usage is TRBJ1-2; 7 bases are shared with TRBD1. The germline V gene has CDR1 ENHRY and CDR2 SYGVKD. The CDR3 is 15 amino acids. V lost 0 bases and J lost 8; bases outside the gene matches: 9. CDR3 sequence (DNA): TGTGCCATCAGTGAGTCGACCCAGACAGGGACCGGCTACACCTTC. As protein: CAISESTQTGTGYTF.